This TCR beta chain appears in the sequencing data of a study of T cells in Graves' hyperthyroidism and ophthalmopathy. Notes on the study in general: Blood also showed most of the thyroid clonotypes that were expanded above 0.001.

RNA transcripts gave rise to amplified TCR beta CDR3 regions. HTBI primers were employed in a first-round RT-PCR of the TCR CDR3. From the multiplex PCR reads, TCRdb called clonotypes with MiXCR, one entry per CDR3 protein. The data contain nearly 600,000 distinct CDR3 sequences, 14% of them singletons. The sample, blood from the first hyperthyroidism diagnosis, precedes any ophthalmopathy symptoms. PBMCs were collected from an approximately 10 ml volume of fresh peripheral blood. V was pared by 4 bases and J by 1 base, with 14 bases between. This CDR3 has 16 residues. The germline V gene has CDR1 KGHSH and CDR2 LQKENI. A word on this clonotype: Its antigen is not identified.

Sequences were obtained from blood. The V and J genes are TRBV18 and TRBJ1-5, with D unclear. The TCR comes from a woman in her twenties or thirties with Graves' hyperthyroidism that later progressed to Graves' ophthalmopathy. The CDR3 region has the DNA TGTGCCAGCTCACTGAGTGTATTACCGAGCAATCAGCCCCAGCATTTT. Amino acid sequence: CASSLSVLPSNQPQHF. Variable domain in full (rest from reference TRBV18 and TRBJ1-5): NAGVMQNPRHLVRRRGQEARLRCSPMKGHSHVYWYRQLPEEGLKFMVYLQKENIIDESGMPKERFSAEFPKEGPSILRIQQVVRGDSAAYFCASSLSVLPSNQPQHFGDGTRLSIL.